The entry that follows covers one T cell receptor (beta chain) sequence. The data were produced by immunoSEQ multiplex PCR, yet TCRdb's version contains in-frame clones alone and is incomplete. This table has 65,000 to 85,000 clones, around 90% appearing once. The data were taken from a study of T cell changes during pregnancy in multiple sclerosis. The sequencing used CD4+ T cells from peripheral blood mononuclear cells, collected after pregnancy. This sequence originates from a female donor with multiple sclerosis, enrolled in a pregnancy study.

Here the CDR3 reads CASRHDRDSNQPQHF. CDR3 DNA sequence: TGTGCCAGCAGACACGACAGGGATAGCAATCAGCCCCAGCATTTT. V usage is TRBV2 and J usage is TRBJ1-5; TRBD1 matches at 7 bases. CDR3 length: 15 amino acids. V lost 6 bases, J lost 0 bases, and 5 bases stayed unmatched. In germline, CDR1 is SNHLY, CDR2 FYNNEI.